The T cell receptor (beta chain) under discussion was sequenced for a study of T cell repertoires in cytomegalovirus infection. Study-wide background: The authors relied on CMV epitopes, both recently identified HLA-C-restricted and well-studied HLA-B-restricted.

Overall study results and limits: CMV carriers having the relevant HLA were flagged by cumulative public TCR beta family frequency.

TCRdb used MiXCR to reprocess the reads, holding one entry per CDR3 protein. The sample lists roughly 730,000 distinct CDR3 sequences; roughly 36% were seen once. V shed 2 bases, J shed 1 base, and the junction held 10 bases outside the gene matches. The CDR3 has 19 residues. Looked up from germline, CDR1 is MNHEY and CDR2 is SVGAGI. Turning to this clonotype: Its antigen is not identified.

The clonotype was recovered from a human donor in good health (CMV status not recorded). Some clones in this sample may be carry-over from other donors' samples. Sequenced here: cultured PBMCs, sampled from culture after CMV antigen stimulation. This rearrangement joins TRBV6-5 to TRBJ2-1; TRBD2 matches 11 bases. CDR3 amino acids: CASSYTRGLAGGSYNEQFF. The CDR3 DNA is TGTGCCAGCAGTTACACGAGAGGATTAGCGGGAGGGTCCTACAATGAGCAGTTCTTC.